A selection of T cell receptor beta chains follows, all from one sample in a study of T cell responses to AZD1222 COVID-19 vaccine. Method: immunoSEQ multiplex PCR; TCRdb's copy keeps in-frame clones and lacks some. In the table there are some 130,000 clones, around 86% of which are singletons. This sample comprised peripheral blood, obtained on day 0 of AZD1222 vaccination. All receptors derive from an adult in good health. CDR3s leave out the opening cysteine and the closing phenylalanine or tryptophan. Fields, in order: V gene, J gene, CDR3 protein.

TRBV19	TRBJ1-2	ASNYLGGGYGYT
TRBV2	TRBJ2-7	ASRLQGREQY
TRBV28	TRBJ2-2	ASSLIPRYTGELF
TRBV6-5	TRBJ1-2	ASSYGGLFGYT
TRBV2	TRBJ1-4	ASRGQGATNEKLF
TRBV5-4	TRBJ1-2	ASSLEGLGYT
TRBV5-6	TRBJ2-7	ASSSGTGGYEQY
TRBV19	TRBJ1-2	ASSITVYGYT
TRBV5-1	TRBJ2-3	ASSSGGSTDTQY
TRBV5-4	TRBJ2-7	ASSPPPPSYEQY
TRBV7-2	TRBJ2-1	ASSLIRASGGDEQF
TRBV6-5	TRBJ2-7	ASTRSSDEQY
TRBV6-2/TRBV6-3	TRBJ2-3	ASSYDLRTDTQY
TRBV24-1	TRBJ1-5	ATSDLGPQPQH
TRBV6-5	TRBJ1-6	ASTRLSSYNSPLH
TRBV9	TRBJ2-1	ASSTPGTISSYNEQF
TRBV27	TRBJ2-3	ASSFGGVHKDTQY
TRBV7-9	TRBJ1-1	ASSSWDTEAF
TRBV6-5	TRBJ1-5	ATSTDLGGQPQH
TRBV6-2/TRBV6-3	TRBJ1-1	ASSYRQLNTEAF
TRBV9	TRBJ1-5	ASSVGGGVGQPQH